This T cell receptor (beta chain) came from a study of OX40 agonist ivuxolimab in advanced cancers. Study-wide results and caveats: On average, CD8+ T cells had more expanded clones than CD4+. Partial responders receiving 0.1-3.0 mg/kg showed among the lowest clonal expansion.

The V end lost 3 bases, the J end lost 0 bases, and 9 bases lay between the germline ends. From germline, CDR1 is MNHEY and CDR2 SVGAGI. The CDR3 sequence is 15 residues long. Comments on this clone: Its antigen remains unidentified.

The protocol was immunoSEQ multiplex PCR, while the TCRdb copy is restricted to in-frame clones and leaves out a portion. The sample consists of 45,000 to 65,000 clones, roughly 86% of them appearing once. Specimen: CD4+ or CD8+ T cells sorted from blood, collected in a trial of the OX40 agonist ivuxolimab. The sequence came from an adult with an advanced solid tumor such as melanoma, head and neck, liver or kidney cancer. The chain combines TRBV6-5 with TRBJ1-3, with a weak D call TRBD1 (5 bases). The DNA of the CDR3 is TGTGCCAGCAGTTATGGGGGGTTCTCTGGAAACACCATATATTTT. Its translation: CASSYGGFSGNTIYF.